This T cell receptor (beta chain) is drawn from a study of a mutant IDH1 vaccine in newly diagnosed glioma. Time point here: week 47, end of study. Alongside topical imiquimod, each dose of vaccine comprised 300 ug of mutant IDH1 20-mer peptide. Eight vaccine injections were given to patients in weeks 1, 3, 5, 7, 11, 15, 19 and 23. The CDR3 extends over 14 amino acids. Profiling relied on immunoSEQ multiplex PCR, and the TCRdb table lists in-frame clones only, not all of them. The top ten clones hold under 4.5% of a sample with around 60,000 clones, roughly 87% of them seen once. About this clone itself: Antigen specificity is unknown.

The sequencing here drew on PBMCs, taken from a glioma patient whose treatment included an IDH1 peptide vaccine. This receptor was taken from a man aged 30-40 years with glioma. The genes are TRBV21-1 and TRBJ1-1. TRBV21-1 corresponds to a pseudogene. In nucleotides, the CDR3 is TGTGCCAGCAGCAAGGTCCCGACGAACACTGAAGCTTTCTTT. It specifies CASSKVPTNTEAFF.